The 6 T cell receptor beta chains below all came from one sample that was sequenced in a study of blood T cells in healthy people across ages. A sample-barcoded 5' primer and a J-beta primer mix were used in a second PCR of about 7 to 12 cycles. TCRdb processed the 5' RACE reads anew with MiXCR; each CDR3 protein has one entry. The sample consists of hundreds of thousands of distinct CDR3 sequences, approximately 30% of them appearing once. Sequenced material: blood. The origin of the receptors is a woman aged 80 or over in good health.

This clonotype was counted many times. The chain links TRBV12-3 or TRBV12-4 to TRBJ2-1, with 11 bases fitting TRBD2. This CDR3 region has 15 residues. Unmatched junction bases numbered 3, after V lost 0 bases and J lost 8 bases. CDR3 DNA sequence: TGTGCCAGCAGTTTAGCTAGCGGGGGGGCCGATGAGCAGTTCTTC. Translation gives CASSLASGGADEQFF.

The CDR3 sequence: CASSVSRWASPEQYF. The CDR3 DNA sequence: TGTGCCAGCAGCGTCAGTAGGTGGGCCTCTCCCGAGCAGTACTTC. The V gene is TRBV7-2, the J gene TRBJ2-7; the D is unclear. The germline V gene has CDR1 SGHTA and CDR2 FQGNSA. This CDR3 is 15 amino acids long. The V and J ends lost 5 bases and 6 bases respectively, with 20 bases between them.

This clonotype was recorded at least ten times. Given a much more abundant clone one base away, this may be a read error. This chain links TRBV12-3 or TRBV12-4 with TRBJ2-3, with TRBD2 identical over 7 bases. The CDR3 totals 16 residues. The CDR3 region has the DNA TGTGCCAGCAGTTTCGCGGGGGTGAAAAGCACAGATGCGCAGTATTTT. This translates into CASSFAGVKSTDAQYF.

The chain employs TRBV10-3 and TRBJ2-5; 9 positions match TRBD1. Gene TRBJ2-7 matches the end of the DNA better, so the J call may be wrong. The CDR3 is 14 residues long. Germline V gene sequence: CDR1 ENHRY, CDR2 SYGVKD. CDR3 sequence reads: CAISEQDRGDEQYF. The CDR3 DNA is TGTGCCATCAGTGAACAGGACAGGGGCGACGAGCAGTACTTC.

The table lists this clonotype with a few counts. The chain recombines TRBV27 with TRBJ1-1; D is ambiguous. The CDR3 spans 13 residues. V lost 2 bases to trimming and J lost 5 bases, with 9 bases between them. In germline, CDR1 is MNHEY, CDR2 SMNVEV (reference sequence). The CDR3 bases are TGTGCCAGCAGTTTACTTGGCGAAACTGAAGCTTTCTTT. Translated: CASSLLGETEAFF.

On this clonotype: Being one base from a much bigger clone, this may be a read error. In DNA, the CDR3 is TGTGCCAGCAGCCACGCCGGGACTAGCGCTGTCAATGAGCGGTTCTTC. Its translation is CASSHAGTSAVNERFF. The J gene is TRBJ2-1, the V gene TRBV4-2, with TRBD2 identical over 10 bases. The CDR3 extends over 16 amino acids. CDR1 is LGHNA, CDR2 YNFKEQ, per germline.